These T cell receptor beta chains were read from a single sample in a study of cytomegalovirus exposure and HLA in healthy donors. Libraries were prepared by immunoSEQ multiplex PCR; TCRdb keeps only in-frame clonotypes and omits some of them. The repertoire consists of roughly 330,000 clones, with 87% occurring once and the leading ten covering roughly 1.1%. What was sequenced was PBMCs. These receptors were obtained from a woman in her twenties or thirties in good health and CMV-seropositive. The CDR3 runs from the conserved cysteine through the conserved F or W. Each record gives: CDR3 length, V gene, clone size, D gene, J gene, CDR3 protein, CDR3 DNA. A D gene is named only where the DNA matches it firmly. Part of the rows lack a size; the others show once, few, many or a class for expanded clones.

17,TRBV27,NA,NA,TRBJ2-2,CASSFRGDPSGSGELFF,TGTGCCAGCAGTTTTAGGGGCGATCCCTCGGGGTCCGGGGAGCTGTTTTTT
14,TRBV16,NA,TRBD1,TRBJ1-5,CASSPGTGRQPQHF,TGTGCCAGCAGCCCCGGGACAGGGAGACAGCCCCAGCATTTT
16,TRBV18,NA,TRBD2,TRBJ2-3,CASSPRASGTTDTQYF,TGTGCCAGCTCACCCAGAGCTAGCGGGACAACAGATACGCAGTATTTT
15,TRBV4-1,NA,NA,TRBJ2-7,CASSPTGDGSYEQYF,TGCGCCAGCAGCCCGACGGGGGACGGCTCCTACGAGCAGTACTTC
15,TRBV7-2,NA,NA,TRBJ1-6,CASSPAGTYNSPLHF,TGTGCCAGCAGCCCGGCCGGGACCTATAATTCACCCCTCCACTTT
14,TRBV6-6,NA,TRBD1,TRBJ1-4,CASTQDRGSEKLFF,TGTGCCAGCACACAGGACAGGGGATCTGAAAAACTGTTTTTT
15,TRBV7-2,NA,NA,TRBJ2-3,CASSSRAQSTDTQYF,TGTGCCAGCAGCTCCCGGGCCCAATCGACAGATACGCAGTATTTT
13,TRBV7-9,few,NA,TRBJ1-2,CASEQGGTYGYTF,TGTGCCAGCGAGCAGGGTGGAACCTATGGCTACACCTTC
11,TRBV7-2,NA,NA,TRBJ2-7,CASSLFYEQYF,TGTGCCAGCAGCTTATTCTACGAGCAGTACTTC
12,TRBV29-1,few,NA,TRBJ1-5,CSVEESGQPQHF,TGCAGCGTTGAAGAGTCCGGTCAGCCCCAGCATTTT
16,TRBV4-1,NA,NA,TRBJ2-3,CASSQRGNRRADTQYF,TGCGCCAGCAGCCAGAGGGGAAACCGAAGAGCAGATACGCAGTATTTT
11,TRBV25-1,few,NA,TRBJ2-7,CASSGSTFEYF,TGTGCCAGCAGTGGATCAACCTTCGAGTACTTC
13,TRBV13,NA,NA,TRBJ2-7,CASSLGRAYEQYF,TGTGCCAGCAGCTTAGGCAGGGCCTACGAGCAGTACTTC
15,TRBV30,once,NA,TRBJ2-3,CAWSVRGGRLNTQYF,TGTGCCTGGAGTGTACGTGGAGGGAGATTGAATACGCAGTATTTT
15,TRBV5-1,NA,NA,TRBJ1-1,CASSRDTRRDTEAFF,TGCGCCAGCAGCAGGGACACCAGGAGGGACACTGAAGCTTTCTTT
13,TRBV30,NA,NA,TRBJ2-7,CAWTSGGSYEQYF,TGTGCCTGGACCTCTGGAGGCTCCTACGAGCAGTACTTC
15,TRBV4-3,NA,TRBD1,TRBJ2-7,CASSLSGTGSYEQYF,TGCGCCAGCAGCCTTTCCGGGACAGGGAGCTACGAGCAGTACTTC
21,TRBV30,NA,TRBD2,TRBJ2-2,CAWSVPEPGLAGTMNTGELFF,TGTGCCTGGAGTGTCCCCGAACCGGGACTAGCGGGGACAATGAACACCGGGGAGCTGTTTTTT
16,TRBV25-1,NA,TRBD1,TRBJ1-5,CASSGDRGGGNQPQHF,TGTGCCAGCAGTGGGGACAGGGGAGGCGGCAATCAGCCCCAGCATTTT
15,TRBV4-2,NA,TRBD1,TRBJ1-2,CASSQDPGQNYGYTF,TGTGCCAGCAGCCAAGATCCGGGACAGAACTATGGCTACACCTTC
15,TRBV19,NA,TRBD1,TRBJ1-2,CASSETTGGWNGYTF,TGTGCCAGTAGTGAGACCACAGGGGGTTGGAATGGCTACACCTTC
14,TRBV6-5,NA,NA,TRBJ1-1,CASSSPRQDTEAFF,TGTGCCAGCAGTTCTCCACGACAGGACACTGAAGCTTTCTTT
13,TRBV7-7,NA,TRBD2,TRBJ2-7,CASSQTSVHEQYF,TGTGCCAGCAGCCAGACTAGCGTGCACGAGCAGTACTTC
13,TRBV28,NA,TRBD1,TRBJ1-4,CASSRTGTEKLFF,TGTGCCAGCAGCAGGACAGGGACTGAAAAACTGTTTTTT
15,TRBV5-1,NA,NA,TRBJ2-2,CASSLASPGYWELFF,TGCGCCAGCAGCTTGGCCTCCCCAGGGTATTGGGAGCTGTTTTTT
15,TRBV7-3,once,NA,TRBJ1-2,CASSPDAGTLYGYTF,TGTGCCAGCAGCCCTGACGCTGGGACTTTATATGGCTACACCTTC
13,TRBV6-1,NA,NA,TRBJ1-5,CASNRERDQPQHF,TGTGCCAGCAATCGAGAAAGGGATCAGCCCCAGCATTTT
15,TRBV9,NA,NA,TRBJ2-1,CASSVRETGYNEQFF,TGTGCCAGCAGCGTACGGGAGACAGGGTACAATGAGCAGTTCTTC
13,TRBV4-1,NA,NA,TRBJ2-5,CASSQVMKETQYF,TGCGCCAGCAGCCAAGTAATGAAGGAGACCCAGTACTTC
15,TRBV28,once,NA,TRBJ2-7,CASSAPRELAYEQYF,TGTGCCAGCAGTGCCCCTCGGGAGTTAGCCTACGAGCAGTACTTC
14,TRBV5-5,NA,NA,TRBJ1-2,CASSLTQDNYGYTF,TGTGCCAGCAGCTTAACTCAAGACAACTATGGCTACACCTTC
15,TRBV4-1,once,NA,TRBJ2-7,CASSQDPDYTYEQYF,TGCGCCAGCAGCCAAGATCCGGACTACACCTACGAGCAGTACTTC
14,TRBV9,NA,NA,TRBJ1-3,CASSESTTGNTIYF,TGTGCCAGCAGCGAGAGTACTACTGGAAACACCATATATTTT
18,TRBV27,NA,NA,TRBJ2-1,CASRPRGGAHPSYNEQFF,TGTGCCAGCAGGCCAAGAGGCGGGGCACACCCTTCCTACAATGAGCAGTTCTTC
14,TRBV18,NA,NA,TRBJ1-4,CASSPVGANEKLFF,TGTGCCAGCTCACCAGTGGGAGCTAATGAAAAACTGTTTTTT
13,TRBV2,NA,TRBD1,TRBJ2-1,CASREDRYNEQFF,TGTGCCAGCAGGGAGGACAGGTACAATGAGCAGTTCTTC
21,TRBV6-4,NA,TRBD2,TRBJ2-1,CASSDSPGTSGGVGITSEQFF,TGTGCCAGCAGTGACTCCCCCGGGACTAGCGGGGGGGTTGGCATTACTAGTGAGCAGTTCTTC